One sample yielded the 6 T cell receptor beta chains listed below, sequenced in a study of T cells in Graves' hyperthyroidism and ophthalmopathy (dated by TCRdb to 2018 to 2020). Receptors were amplified or captured by multiplex PCR. TCRdb records Illumina HiSeq 2000 as the sequencer. TCR beta CDR3 regions were amplified from RNA transcripts. The first round of RT-PCR for the TCR CDR3 was performed with the HTBI primer set and the Qiagen OneStep RT-PCR kit. TCRdb itself trimmed the public reads at Q25 with fastp, ran MiXCR and retained productive beta chains. Each CDR3 protein gets just one entry, which takes the most common genes and DNA from the rows behind it. The sample profile shows approximately 590,000 distinct CDR3 sequences; about a sixth of them were found once. Roughly 7.3% of the sample rests with the top ten. The sample taken for sequencing was blood. All receptors come from a woman aged 30 to 39 with Graves' hyperthyroidism.

There are many counts of this clonotype. The chain recombines TRBV7-2 with TRBJ2-3; D unresolved. CDR1 and CDR2 from the germline V gene are SGHTA and FQGNSA. The CDR3 covers 14 residues. Trimming took off 5 bases at V and 5 bases at J, with 14 bases between the two ends. CDR3 DNA sequence: TGTGCCAGCAGCCCCTACGCCGCCCTAGATACGCAGTATTTT. Encoded protein: CASSPYAALDTQYF.

The rearrangement joins TRBV28 to TRBJ2-1; D is perhaps TRBD1 (6 bases). Germline CDR1 MDHEN, CDR2 SYDVKM. Trimming left V 8 bases short and J 13 bases short, with 15 bases between. The CDR3 is 11 amino acids. CDR3: CASATGPPQFF. CDR3 sequence (DNA): TGTGCCAGCGCTACAGGGCCTCCCCAGTTCTTC.

CDR3 region: CASSHGLAGGPSTDTQYF. The CDR3, as DNA: TGCGCCAGCAGCCACGGACTAGCGGGAGGACCAAGCACAGATACGCAGTATTTT. The chain joins TRBV4-3 to TRBJ2-3; 14 bases are shared with TRBD2. Germline V gives CDR1 LGHNA, CDR2 YSLEER. The V gene end was trimmed by 3 bases and the J gene end by 0 bases; junction bases not matched to a gene: 5. The CDR3 totals 18 residues.

V is TRBV2 and J is TRBJ2-4; 9 bases line up with TRBD2. CDR3 length: 15 amino acids. V shed 3 bases, J shed 5 bases, and the junction held 5 bases outside the gene matches. Per the germline V gene, CDR1 is SNHLY and CDR2 is FYNNEI. The CDR3 spells CASSEAGGLQNIQYF. In DNA form, the CDR3 reads TGTGCCAGCAGTGAGGCGGGAGGGCTCCAAAACATTCAGTACTTC.

The chain carries TRBV3-1 and TRBJ2-2, with TRBD1 identical over 9 bases. The CDR3 sequence is 18 residues long. The germline gives CDR1 LGHDT, CDR2 YNNKEL (reference sequence). The V segment lost 0 bases and the J segment 6 bases; nucleotides outside the gene matches: 11. The CDR3 reads CASSQDVVDRGSSGELFF. The CDR3 nucleotides are TGTGCCAGCAGCCAAGATGTTGTAGACAGGGGGTCCTCCGGGGAGCTGTTTTTT.

This clonotype showed up many times. This rearrangement joins TRBV7-2 to TRBJ1-2; 10 bases line up with TRBD1. The CDR3 spans 15 residues. Per germline, CDR1 SGHTA and CDR2 FQGNSA. The J segment lost 3 bases and the V segment lost 5 bases, leaving 6 bases of the junction unmatched. Here the CDR3 reads CASSVSGQGYYGYTF. CDR3 coding DNA: TGTGCCAGCAGCGTCTCGGGACAGGGGTACTATGGCTACACCTTC.